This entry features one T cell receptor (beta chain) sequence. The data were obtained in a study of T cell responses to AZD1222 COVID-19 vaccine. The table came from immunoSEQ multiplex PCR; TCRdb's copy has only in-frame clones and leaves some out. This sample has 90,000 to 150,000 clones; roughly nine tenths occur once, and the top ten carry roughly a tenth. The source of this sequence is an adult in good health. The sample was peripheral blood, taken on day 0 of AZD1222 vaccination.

CDR3 nucleotide sequence: TGTGCCTGGAGTTATAGGGGAGACCACGAGCAGTACTTC. Translation: CAWSYRGDHEQYF. The V and J genes are TRBV30 and TRBJ2-7; either TRBD1 or TRBD2 may fit D (5 bases each). Germline values: CDR1 GTSNPN, CDR2 SVGIG (reference sequence). The V end lost 2 bases, the J end lost 5 bases, and 13 bases lay between the germline ends. The CDR3 runs 13 residues.